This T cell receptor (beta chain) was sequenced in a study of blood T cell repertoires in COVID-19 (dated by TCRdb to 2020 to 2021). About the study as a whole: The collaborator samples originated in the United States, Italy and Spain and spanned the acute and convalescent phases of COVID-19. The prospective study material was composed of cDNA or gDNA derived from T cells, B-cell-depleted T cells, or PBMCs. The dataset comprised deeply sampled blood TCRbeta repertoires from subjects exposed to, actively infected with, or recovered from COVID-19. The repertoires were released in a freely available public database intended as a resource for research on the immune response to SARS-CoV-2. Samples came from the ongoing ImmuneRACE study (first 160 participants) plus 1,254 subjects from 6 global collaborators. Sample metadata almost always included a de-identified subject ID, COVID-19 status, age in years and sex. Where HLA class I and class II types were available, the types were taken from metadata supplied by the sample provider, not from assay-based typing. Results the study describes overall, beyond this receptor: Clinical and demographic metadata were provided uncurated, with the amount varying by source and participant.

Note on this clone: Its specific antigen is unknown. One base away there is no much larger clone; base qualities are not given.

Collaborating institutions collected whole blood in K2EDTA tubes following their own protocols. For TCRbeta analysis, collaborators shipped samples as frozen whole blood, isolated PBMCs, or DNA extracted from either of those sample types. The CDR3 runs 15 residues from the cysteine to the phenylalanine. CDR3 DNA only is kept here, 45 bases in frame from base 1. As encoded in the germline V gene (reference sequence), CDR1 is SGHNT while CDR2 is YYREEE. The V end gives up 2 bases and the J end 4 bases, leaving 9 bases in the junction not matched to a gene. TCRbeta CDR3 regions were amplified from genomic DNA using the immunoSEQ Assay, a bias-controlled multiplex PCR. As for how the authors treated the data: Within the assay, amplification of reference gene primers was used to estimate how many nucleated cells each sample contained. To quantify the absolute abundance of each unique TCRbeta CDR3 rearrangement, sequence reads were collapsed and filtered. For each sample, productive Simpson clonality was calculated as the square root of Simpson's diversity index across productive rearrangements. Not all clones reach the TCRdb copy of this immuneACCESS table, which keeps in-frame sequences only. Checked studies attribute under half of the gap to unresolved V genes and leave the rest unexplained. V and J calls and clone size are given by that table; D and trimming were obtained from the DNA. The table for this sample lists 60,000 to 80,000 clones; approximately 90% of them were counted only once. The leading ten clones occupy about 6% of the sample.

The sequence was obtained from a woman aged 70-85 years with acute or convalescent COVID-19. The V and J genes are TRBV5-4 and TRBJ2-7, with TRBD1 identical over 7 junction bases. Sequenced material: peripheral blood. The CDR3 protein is CASSLPGTDPYEQYF. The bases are TGTGCCAGCAGCTTACCCGGGACAGACCCTTACGAGCAGTACTTC.